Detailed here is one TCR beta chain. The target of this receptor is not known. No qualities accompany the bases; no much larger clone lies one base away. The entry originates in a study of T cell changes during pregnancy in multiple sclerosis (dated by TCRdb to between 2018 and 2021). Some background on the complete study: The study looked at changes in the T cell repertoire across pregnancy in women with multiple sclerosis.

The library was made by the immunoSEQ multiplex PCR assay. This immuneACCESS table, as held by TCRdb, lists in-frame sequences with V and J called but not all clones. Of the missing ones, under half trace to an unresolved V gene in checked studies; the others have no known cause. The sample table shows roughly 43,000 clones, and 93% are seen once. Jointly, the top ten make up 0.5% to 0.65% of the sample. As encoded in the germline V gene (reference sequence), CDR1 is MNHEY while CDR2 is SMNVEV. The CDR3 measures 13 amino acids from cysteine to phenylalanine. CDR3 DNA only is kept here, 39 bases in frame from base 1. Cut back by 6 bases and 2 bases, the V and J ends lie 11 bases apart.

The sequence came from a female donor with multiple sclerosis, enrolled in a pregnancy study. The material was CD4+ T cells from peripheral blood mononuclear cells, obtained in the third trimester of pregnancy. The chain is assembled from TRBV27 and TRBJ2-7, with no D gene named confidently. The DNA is TGTGCCAGCAGACGAGTAGGAGCCTACGAGCAGTACTTC. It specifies CASRRVGAYEQYF.